This TCR beta chain comes out of a study of read filtering for tumor transcriptome and immune sequencing (dated by TCRdb to 2019 to 2021). In terms of the full investigation: The cohort consisted of around 18 male and roughly 15 female patients, with a mean age of around 60 years and an age range of roughly 47 to 90. By revised international staging, eight or nine patients were R-ISS I, over 15 were R-ISS II and about 7 were R-ISS III. Whole-transcriptome libraries were prepared with the TruSeq RNA Access Library Prep Kit after DNase treatment. TCR-region mapped reads per sample ranged from about 4.05 to 11 million with IR-seq versus only roughly 75 to 1273 with RNA-seq. Using the same bone marrow samples, the study ran both targeted immune repertoire sequencing and bulk whole-transcriptome sequencing and then compared the TCR repertoires from each method. One main goal was a read-filtering strategy for immune repertoire data, in particular deciding whether clonotypes backed by only one read should be removed.

The Immunoverse kit was used to build TCR libraries from around 420 ng RNA, with molecular barcoded adaptors covering alpha/delta and beta/gamma chains. The same RNA used for transcriptome sequencing was used for TCR library preparation. Sequencing of the TCR libraries was done on an Illumina HiSeq 4000 with 2 x 150 cycles. Turning to the authors' computational methods: Using MiXCR, which included quality filtering and error correction, TCR reads were aligned to human V, D, J and C references and then assembled into CDR3 clonotypes. Clonotype counts and gene usage diversity were analyzed with the tcR package in R. For inspection of raw mapping reads, RNA-seq reads were mapped by STAR aligner version 2.5.3a onto GRCh37 of the human genome. To test the effect of sequencing depth on detected clonotypes, IR-seq fastq files were randomly downsampled using Seqtk 1.3. The raw public data were reprocessed by TCRdb itself: fastp quality trimming at Q25, MiXCR clonotype calling, in-frame beta chains only. Duplicate CDR3 protein sequences are folded into a single record with the most common DNA and genes. The V and J calls and clone size are TCRdb's, not the authors'. The sample has about 130,000 distinct CDR3 sequences on record, 10% to 15% of them singletons. The top ten hold 9.5% to 11% of the sample.

Here is what the overall study found, with its caveats: In IR-seq, single-read clonotypes were roughly 86% of clonotypes but around 3.2% of total reads; in RNA-seq they were roughly 73% of clonotypes and less than 45% of reads. The sorted CD138-negative fraction was composed of a mixed bone marrow immune population rather than of purified T cells. The correlation between IR-seq and RNA-seq shared clonotype proportions was increased by removal of single-read clonotypes. Compared with RNA-seq, IR-seq captured clonotypes at much higher depth and more reliably, and a smaller IR-seq throughput was enough to identify most shared clonotypes.

V was cut back by 6 bases and J by 2 bases, leaving a gap of 11 bases between them. The CDR3 contains 15 residues, cysteine and phenylalanine counted. The kept DNA is CDR3 alone, 45 bases in frame from the first base. Every patient had bone marrow sampled at the time of active disease. Isolation of bone marrow mononuclear cells was performed by Ficoll-Hypaque density gradient centrifugation. CD138-negative cells were obtained by negative selection after labeling with CD138 magnetic microbeads on a MACS separator, removing myeloma plasma cells. The purity of the isolated cells was checked by flow cytometry with CD138 antibodies on an Attune NxT. TRIzol reagent was used to extract total RNA, which was then quantified with a NanoDrop spectrophotometer. Paired RNA-seq and IR-seq were performed on each patient's CD138-negative bone marrow sample. The sample holds many counts of this clonotype. What this receptor recognizes is not known. Base qualities are missing; no much larger clone stands one base away.

The sequence was obtained from a donor older than 35 with multiple myeloma. What was sequenced was a population of CD138-negative cells sorted from bone marrow. This specimen's cell subset or site label, interpreted: bone marrow mononuclear cells depleted of CD138+ plasma/myeloma cells by negative magnetic selection. Recombination joined TRBV12-3 or TRBV12-4 with TRBJ2-6; perhaps TRBD2 is the D gene, with 5 bases matching. The CDR3 reads as follows: CASSFGSTGANVLTF. The DNA is as follows: TGTGCCAGCAGCTTTGGGAGCACTGGGGCCAACGTCCTGACTTTC.